These 18 T cell receptor beta chains share one sample of origin, sequenced in a study of cytomegalovirus exposure and HLA in healthy donors. Sequencing used immunoSEQ multiplex PCR; TCRdb keeps in-frame clones, though not all of them. The repertoire holds over 120,000 clones, with roughly 89% as singletons. Sequencing was performed on PBMCs. These receptors were collected from a woman aged 18-29 years in good health and CMV-seropositive.

V gene TRBV6-6 combines with J gene TRBJ1-2, with 7 bases aligning to TRBD1. Germline loops: CDR1 MNHNY, CDR2 SVGAGI (reference sequence). Unmatched junction bases numbered 5, after V lost 9 bases and J lost 4 bases. The CDR3 has 12 residues. The CDR3 loop reads CARLGTAYGYTF. The CDR3 bases are TGTGCCAGGTTAGGGACAGCCTATGGCTACACCTTC.

The chain recombines TRBV10-3 with TRBJ2-4; 10 nucleotides line up with TRBD1. Germline CDR1 reads ENHRY; CDR2 reads SYGVKD. The CDR3 has 17 residues. Trimming removed 1 base from V and 6 bases from J; junction bases left unmatched: 9. The DNA of the CDR3 is TGTGCCATCAGTGAGTTCGACAGGGGGCGAGGGGGAAACATTCAGTACTTC. Protein sequence: CAISEFDRGRGGNIQYF.

The rearrangement links TRBV5-1 to TRBJ2-1; 9 bases match TRBD2. CDR1 is SGHRS, CDR2 YFSETQ, per germline. V lost 0 bases, J lost 5 bases, and 9 bases stayed unmatched. The CDR3 sequence is 17 residues long. The CDR3 protein is CASSLGGSAGGHNEQFF. CDR3 nucleotides: TGCGCCAGCAGCTTGGGAGGATCAGCGGGGGGTCACAATGAGCAGTTCTTC. The full variable domain, rest sourced from reference TRBV5-1 and TRBJ2-1, is KAGVTQTPRYLIKTRGQQVTLSCSPISGHRSVSWYQQTPGQGLQFLFEYFSETQRNKGNFPGRFSGRQFSNSRSEMNVSTLELGDSALYLCASSLGGSAGGHNEQFFGPGTRLTVL.

The V gene is TRBV23-1, the J gene TRBJ1-2; D is unclear. TRBV23-1 is filed as an ORF, its function uncertain. The CDR3 contains 13 residues. The germline V and J ends were trimmed by 10 bases and 4 bases, with 16 bases remaining between them. The CDR3 DNA reads TGCGCCACCCGGTGTCGTGAGATCTATGGCTACACCTTC. As protein: CATRCREIYGYTF.

The V call is TRBV2, the J call TRBJ1-1, with a tentative D call TRBD1 (5 bases). Trimming took 0 bases from V and 1 from J, leaving 12 bases between them. Germline-derived CDR1 and CDR2 are SNHLY and FYNNEI. The CDR3 is 16 residues long. CDR3 amino acids: CASSEAPQGWNTEAFF. CDR3 in DNA: TGTGCCAGCAGTGAAGCCCCCCAGGGATGGAACACTGAAGCTTTCTTT.

This chain joins TRBV29-1 and TRBJ2-2; 8 nucleotides line up with TRBD2. Germline assignment: CDR1 SQVTM and CDR2 ANQGSEA. The CDR3 runs 15 residues. V was pared by 0 bases and J by 6 bases, with 6 bases of the junction left unmatched. As DNA, the CDR3 is TGCAGCGTTGAAGATAAGGGACTAGTGTCCGGGGAGCTGTTTTTT. As protein: CSVEDKGLVSGELFF.

This clone has just a few counts. The CDR3 DNA is TGCGCCAGCAGCTACGGGGACTACGAGCAGTACTTC. Encoded protein: CASSYGDYEQYF. The chain recombines TRBV5-1 with TRBJ2-7, with D possibly being TRBD2 (5 bases). V dropped 3 bases and J dropped 3 bases, with 7 bases sitting between them. This CDR3 is built from 12 residues. Germline CDR1 SGHRS, CDR2 YFSETQ.

This clone has more than one count but fewer than ten. The chain joins TRBV28 to TRBJ2-5; 11 bases match TRBD2. CDR3 length: 14 residues. Unmatched junction bases numbered 0, after V lost 3 bases and J lost 3 bases. CDR1 MDHEN and CDR2 SYDVKM come from the germline V gene. CDR3 protein: CASSLGLAEETQYF. The CDR3 region has the DNA TGTGCCAGCAGTTTGGGACTAGCGGAAGAGACCCAGTACTTC.

The rearrangement links TRBV6-1 to TRBJ1-2, with a weak D call TRBD1 (6 bases). This CDR3 region has 15 residues. Germline-derived CDR1 and CDR2 are MNHNS and SASEGT. Between the trimmed V and J ends, which lost 4 bases and 8 bases, there was a span of 20 bases. The CDR3 sequence: CASSVLGADQLGYTF. DNA of the CDR3: TGTGCCAGCAGTGTTCTGGGGGCGGACCAACTCGGCTACACCTTC.

This clone was recorded once. The V gene is TRBV7-9, the J gene TRBJ2-3, with a tentative D call TRBD2 (5 bases). Germline CDR1 is SEHNR and CDR2 is FQNEAQ (reference sequence). The CDR3 has 13 amino acids. V was pared by 5 bases and J by 2 bases, with 8 bases between. In DNA, the CDR3 is TGTGCCAGCAGCGCGACTAACACAGATACGCAGTATTTT. Its translation is CASSATNTDTQYF.

The CDR3 nucleotides read TGTGCCAGCAGCCTCGGCACACTAGAGCAGTACTTC. This gives the protein CASSLGTLEQYF. J is TRBJ2-7 and V is TRBV5-4; no reliable D call. This CDR3 contains 12 residues. CDR1 is SGHNT and CDR2 is YYREEE in the germline V gene (reference sequence). V was trimmed by 4 bases and J by 7 bases, leaving 12 bases between them.

This sequence joins TRBV5-8 and TRBJ1-4; D is unresolved. Germline V CDR1 and CDR2: SGHTS, YDEGEE. This CDR3 comprises 14 residues. The germline V and J ends were trimmed by 6 bases and 0 bases, with 9 bases remaining between them. As DNA, the CDR3 is TGTGCCAGCAAGGAGGCAGCAACTAATGAAAAACTGTTTTTT. This sequence encodes CASKEAATNEKLFF.

The chain combines TRBV28 with TRBJ1-2; 10 nucleotides match TRBD1. From germline, CDR1 is MDHEN and CDR2 SYDVKM. V lost 5 bases, J lost 8 bases, and 11 bases stayed unmatched. This CDR3 comprises 15 residues. The CDR3 DNA follows: TGTGCCAGCAGTACCCTTCCCGACAGGGGGCGGGGCTACACCTTC. It translates to CASSTLPDRGRGYTF.

V and J are TRBV4-3 and TRBJ2-3; 7 nucleotides line up with TRBD1. This CDR3 spans 15 amino acids. Germline lookup yields CDR1 LGHNA and CDR2 YSLEER. V gave up 0 bases and J gave up 10 bases; unmatched junction bases: 10. The CDR3 DNA reads as TGCGCCAGCAGCCAAGACCCCGACAGGGTCGTGGCGCAGTATTTT. Translation gives CASSQDPDRVVAQYF.

J is TRBJ2-3 and V is TRBV5-1; 10 positions agree with TRBD2. The CDR3 spans 17 residues. Germline values: CDR1 SGHRS, CDR2 YFSETQ. V trimming: 2 bases; J trimming: 6 bases; junction bases outside the gene matches: 12. The CDR3 DNA reads as TGCGCCAGCAGCTTAGGAGCGGGGGGGACTAAACGGGATACGCAGTATTTT. As protein: CASSLGAGGTKRDTQYF. The entire variable domain, with the rest obtained from reference TRBV5-1 and TRBJ2-3, is as follows: KAGVTQTPRYLIKTRGQQVTLSCSPISGHRSVSWYQQTPGQGLQFLFEYFSETQRNKGNFPGRFSGRQFSNSRSEMNVSTLELGDSALYLCASSLGAGGTKRDTQYFGPGTRLTVL.

The genes are TRBV2 and TRBJ2-7, with a weak D call TRBD1 (6 bases). The CDR3 length is 15 residues. The V gene's germline CDR1 is SNHLY and CDR2 FYNNEI. Trimming pared 6 bases from V and 5 bases from J, leaving 20 bases between. The CDR3 spells CASREWTAQYDEQYF. The CDR3 bases are TGTGCCAGCAGAGAATGGACAGCCCAGTACGACGAGCAGTACTTC.

The V and J genes are TRBV9 and TRBJ1-2; tentatively, D is TRBD1 (5 bases). Trimming pared 3 bases from V and 2 bases from J, leaving 11 bases between. The CDR3 consists of 14 residues. Germline V CDR1 and CDR2: SGDLS, YYNGEE. The CDR3 spells CASSAHTGNYGYTF. DNA for the CDR3: TGTGCCAGCAGCGCTCATACAGGCAACTATGGCTACACCTTC. Using reference TRBV9 and TRBJ1-2 for the parts outside the CDR3, the full variable domain is DSGVTQTPKHLITATGQRVTLRCSPRSGDLSVYWYQQSLDQGLQFLIQYYNGEERAKGNILERFSAQQFPDLHSELNLSSLELGDSALYFCASSAHTGNYGYTFGSGTRLTVV.

The CDR3 DNA sequence: TGTGCCAGCAGCTTAGAGGGACTAACCAATGAGCAGTTCTTC. It specifies CASSLEGLTNEQFF. V and J are TRBV7-9 and TRBJ2-1, with 7 bases fitting TRBD2. Germline CDR1 SEHNR, CDR2 FQNEAQ (reference sequence). V lost 1 base to trimming and J lost 6 bases; unmatched junction nucleotides: 3. The CDR3 is 14 residues long.